Each of the 11 T cell receptor beta chains below was sequenced from the same sample in a study of blood T cells in healthy people across ages (dated by TCRdb to about 2015). The receptor library was made with 5' RACE. The sequencer was an Illumina HiSeq 2500. A second roughly 6 to 11 cycle PCR used a sample-barcoded 5' primer and a J-beta primer mix. TCRdb reprocessing: public reads trimmed at Q25 with fastp, clones called with MiXCR, in-frame beta chains kept. Merged by CDR3 protein, the rows form single entries marked with the most common genes and DNA. The sample table records about 570,000 distinct CDR3 sequences; about 27% of these occur just once. The ten largest clones take up roughly 3.5% of the sample. Separately, the same data were catalogued under a study of T cells of mothers and their children.

The material sequenced was blood. The receptors were sampled from a boy between 2 and 10 years old in good health.

This sequence joins TRBV7-9 and TRBJ1-2, with 10 bases fitting TRBD1. J lost 4 bases, V lost 2 bases, and 7 bases had no gene match. Germline values: CDR1 SEHNR, CDR2 FQNEAQ (reference sequence). The CDR3 totals 16 residues. This CDR3 reads CASSLLGTGAGYGYTF. CDR3 DNA sequence: TGTGCCAGCAGCTTACTTGGGACAGGGGCCGGCTATGGCTACACCTTC.

This clonotype was found many times. The genes are TRBV10-3 and TRBJ1-6; 9 nucleotides agree with TRBD1. Germline lookup yields CDR1 ENHRY and CDR2 SYGVKD. CDR3 length: 14 amino acids. V was pared by 6 bases and J by 10 bases, with 7 bases of the junction left unmatched. Here the CDR3 DNA reads TGTGCCATCAGCGGGACAGGGCGGGACTCACCCCTCCACTTT. Its protein is CAISGTGRDSPLHF.

This chain links TRBV20-1 with TRBJ1-1; tentatively, D is TRBD1 (6 bases). The CDR3 contains 12 residues. In germline, CDR1 is DFQATT, CDR2 SNEGSKA (reference sequence). V was pared by 6 bases and J by 7 bases, with 15 bases between. The CDR3 is CSAKRGGFEAFF. The CDR3 bases are TGCAGTGCCAAAAGAGGGGGGTTTGAAGCTTTCTTT.

In its sample, this clonotype was seen a few times. J is TRBJ2-7 and V is TRBV13; a possible D gene is TRBD2 (6 bases). V shed 3 bases and J shed 4 bases, with 7 bases lying between them. The V gene's germline CDR1 is PRHDT and CDR2 FYEKMQ (reference sequence). The length of the CDR3 is 12 residues. CDR3 in amino acids: CASSFREYEQYF. The CDR3 nucleotides read TGTGCCAGCAGCTTTCGGGAGTACGAGCAGTACTTC. Variable domain in full (rest from reference TRBV13 and TRBJ2-7): AAGVIQSPRHLIKEKRETATLKCYPIPRHDTVYWYQQGPGQDPQFLISFYEKMQSDKGSIPDRFSAQQFSDYHSELNMSSLELGDSALYFCASSFREYEQYFGPGTRLTVT.

There are a few counts of this clonotype. This chain uses TRBV7-6 with TRBJ1-6; D is uncertain. V was pared by 3 bases and J by 7 bases, with 7 bases between. This CDR3 is 13 amino acids long. CDR1 is SGHVS and CDR2 is FNYEAQ in the germline V gene. The CDR3 is CASSFEANSPLHF. The CDR3 DNA follows: TGTGCCAGCAGCTTCGAGGCCAATTCACCCCTCCACTTT.

This clonotype was counted only a few times. The chain carries TRBV4-3 and TRBJ1-2; D unresolved. Per the germline V gene, CDR1 is LGHNA and CDR2 is YSLEER. V lost 1 base and J 2 bases, leaving 11 bases between the germline ends. CDR3 length: 15 amino acids. The DNA of the CDR3 is TGCGCCAGCAGCCAAGGTGGGGTCGGGAACTATGGCTACACCTTC. Translated, it gives CASSQGGVGNYGYTF.

The rearrangement links TRBV5-1 to TRBJ1-2; D unclear. Germline CDR1 is SGHRS and CDR2 is YFSETQ. V was cut by 2 bases and J by 6 bases, with 8 bases left in between. The CDR3 runs to 12 residues. CDR3 sequence: CASSLRRDGYTF. The CDR3 nucleotides are TGCGCCAGCAGCTTACGAAGGGATGGCTACACCTTC.

The chain employs TRBV2 and TRBJ2-7; 7 bases line up with TRBD1. This CDR3 region has 13 residues. CDR1 and CDR2 from the germline V gene are SNHLY and FYNNEI. V lost 6 bases, J lost 1 base, and 3 bases stayed unmatched. This chain's CDR3 is CASRGTDSYEQYF. The CDR3 DNA reads as TGTGCCAGCAGGGGGACAGATTCCTACGAGCAGTACTTC.

The V and J genes are TRBV5-1 and TRBJ2-3; 8 nucleotides line up with TRBD1. V dropped 4 bases and J dropped 5; count of bases not matched to a gene: 6. Germline values: CDR1 SGHRS, CDR2 YFSETQ. CDR3 length equals 14 residues. DNA of the CDR3: TGCGCCAGCAGCAAAGACAGGGGTGAAGATACGCAGTATTTT. This codes for CASSKDRGEDTQYF.

This clonotype appeared a few times. V and J are TRBV25-1 and TRBJ2-2; 9 bases fit TRBD1. Per the germline V gene, CDR1 is MGHDK and CDR2 is SYGVNS. After removal of 8 bases from V and 7 bases from J, the junction contained 8 bases not matched to a gene. CDR3 size: 14 residues. CDR3 region: CASRRTGDYGELFF. Here the CDR3 DNA reads TGTGCCAGCCGTCGGACAGGGGATTACGGGGAGCTGTTTTTT.

The gene calls are TRBV29-1 and TRBJ2-7; D perhaps matches TRBD1 (5 bases). The CDR3 sequence is 13 residues long. V shed 6 bases and J shed 3 bases, with 15 bases lying between them. The germline V gene encodes CDR1 SQVTM and CDR2 ANQGSEA. The DNA of the CDR3 is TGCAGCGTCGCCAGGGAATCCGGCTACGAGCAGTACTTC. The encoded protein is CSVARESGYEQYF.